The 18 T cell receptor beta chains below were found in one sample sequenced in a study of blood T cell repertoires in COVID-19. TCRdb's table, derived via immunoSEQ multiplex PCR, lists solely in-frame clones and lacks some. The data show around 100,000 clones, 75% to 90% seen once. Sequencing was carried out using peripheral blood. The origin of the receptors is an elderly man with acute or convalescent COVID-19.

The gene calls are TRBV19 and TRBJ2-4, with D hard to call. V dropped 5 bases and J dropped 5 bases, with 7 bases sitting between them. The CDR3 totals 12 residues. Per germline, CDR1 LNHDA and CDR2 SQIVND (reference sequence). The CDR3 bases are TGTGCCAGTAGTGATCGCGAAAACATTCAGTACTTC. As protein: CASSDRENIQYF.

This clone was picked up a small number of times. The chain has TRBV6-6 and TRBJ2-5; 7 positions match TRBD1. Germline CDR1 reads MNHNY; CDR2 reads SVGAGI (reference sequence). V gave up 5 bases and J gave up 9 bases; unmatched junction bases: 12. The CDR3 runs to 14 residues. CDR3 sequence: CASSPQGQVRSQYF. The CDR3 DNA is TGTGCCAGCAGTCCACAGGGGCAGGTCAGGTCCCAGTACTTC.

This sequence joins TRBV12-3 or TRBV12-4 and TRBJ2-3; D is ambiguous. Trimming took 2 bases from V and 5 from J, leaving 5 bases between them. The CDR3 contains 12 residues. For the CDR3, the DNA is TGTGCCAGCAGTTTAATCGGAGATACGCAGTATTTT. Its protein product is CASSLIGDTQYF.

J is TRBJ1-2 and V is TRBV29-1, with a weak D call TRBD1 (6 bases). CDR1 is SQVTM and CDR2 is ANQGSEA in the germline V gene. This CDR3 comprises 18 residues. The V and J ends lost 4 bases and 6 bases respectively, with 30 bases between them. In nucleotides, the CDR3 is TGCAGCGTTGCCCCTTGGTCCTTGAGTTTTACAGGGACGGATGGCTACACCTTC. Its translation is CSVAPWSLSFTGTDGYTF.

V gene TRBV4-2 combines with J gene TRBJ2-7; 9 nucleotides match TRBD1. Germline V gene sequence: CDR1 LGHNA, CDR2 YNFKEQ. Unmatched junction bases numbered 8, after V lost 2 bases and J lost 3 bases. This CDR3 contains 16 residues. The CDR3 here is CASSQLGQGQFYEQYF. CDR3 coding DNA: TGTGCCAGCAGCCAACTGGGACAGGGCCAATTCTACGAGCAGTACTTC.

This chain joins TRBV2 and TRBJ2-7, with a possible D match to TRBD2 (5 bases). Trimming took off 3 bases at V and 4 bases at J, with 7 bases between the two ends. Germline CDR1 and CDR2: SNHLY and FYNNEI. The CDR3 covers 12 residues. CDR3 region: CASSDTGYEQYF. The CDR3 nucleotides are TGTGCCAGCAGTGATACGGGATACGAGCAGTACTTC.

J is TRBJ1-6 and V is TRBV28, with TRBD1 matching 9 bases. From germline, CDR1 is MDHEN and CDR2 SYDVKM. The ends lost 6 bases at V and 7 bases at J; junction bases unmatched: 7. The CDR3 is made up of 15 amino acids. CDR3 sequence reads: CASSGRTGANSPLHF. CDR3 DNA sequence: TGTGCCAGCAGCGGTAGGACAGGGGCGAATTCACCCCTCCACTTT.

This chain joins TRBV2 and TRBJ1-1; TRBD1 agrees at 8 bases. After removal of 7 bases from V and 6 bases from J, the junction contained 10 bases not matched to a gene. The CDR3 has 14 residues. The germline CDR1 and CDR2 sequences are SNHLY and FYNNEI. The DNA for the CDR3 is TGTGCCAGCATGACGGACAGGGTTAGTCCTGAAGCTTTCTTT. Encoded protein: CASMTDRVSPEAFF.

The CDR3 sequence is CSAPRADGYTF. CDR3 DNA sequence: TGCAGTGCTCCGCGGGCCGACGGCTACACCTTC. The chain recombines TRBV20-1 with TRBJ1-2; D is uncertain. The CDR3 sequence is 11 residues long. The germline V gene encodes CDR1 DFQATT and CDR2 SNEGSKA (reference sequence). With 5 bases removed from V and 8 bases from J, the gap between germline ends came to 12 bases.

This chain uses TRBV3-1 (or the pseudogene TRBV3-2) with TRBJ2-7, with D possibly matching TRBD1 (5 bases). Germline CDR1 and CDR2: LGHDT and YNNKEL (reference sequence). The CDR3 runs 14 residues. Trimming left V 0 bases short and J 5 bases short, with 11 bases between. The CDR3 DNA reads TGTGCCAGCAGCCAAGACTCAGGGTTTGACGAGCAGTACTTC. It encodes CASSQDSGFDEQYF.

The chain has TRBV5-6 and TRBJ2-2; 13 bases match TRBD2. CDR3 size: 16 residues. The V and J ends lost 4 bases and 3 bases, in that order; junction bases with no gene match: 3. Germline lookup yields CDR1 SGHDT and CDR2 YYEEEE. The CDR3 loop reads CASSPGLAGDTGELFF. In DNA, the CDR3 is TGTGCCAGCAGCCCCGGACTAGCGGGAGACACCGGGGAGCTGTTTTTT.

This clone was observed once. The V call is TRBV10-3, the J call TRBJ2-5; 7 positions agree with TRBD1. CDR3 size: 17 residues. The V gene end was trimmed by 4 bases and the J gene end by 5 bases; junction bases not matched to a gene: 16. Germline CDR1 is ENHRY and CDR2 is SYGVKD. The CDR3 reads CAISGRVGDSLGETQYF. CDR3 bases: TGTGCCATCAGTGGAAGAGTGGGGGACAGTCTTGGGGAGACCCAGTACTTC.

The chain joins TRBV7-8 to TRBJ1-1, with TRBD1 as a possible D gene (6 bases). Trimming left V 5 bases short and J 8 bases short, with 12 bases between. This CDR3 has 12 amino acids. Germline lookup yields CDR1 SGHVS and CDR2 FQNEAQ. CDR3 DNA: TGTGCCAGCAGCACAGGGACGGCCGAAGCTTTCTTT. Residues: CASSTGTAEAFF.

The chain has TRBV2 and TRBJ2-5; D perhaps matches TRBD1 (8 bases). The CDR3 length is 14 residues. Germline V gene sequence: CDR1 SNHLY, CDR2 FYNNEI. V was shortened by 6 bases and J by 5 bases, with 16 bases between the two germline ends. This CDR3 is CASSAGQGGETQYF. As DNA, the CDR3 is TGTGCCAGCAGCGCCGGACAGGGAGGGGAGACCCAGTACTTC.

The V call is TRBV28, the J call TRBJ1-2; 7 bases map to TRBD1. V shed 7 bases, J shed 5 bases, and the junction held 10 bases outside the gene matches. The CDR3 totals 14 residues. From germline, CDR1 is MDHEN and CDR2 SYDVKM. CDR3 coding DNA: TGTGCCAGCAAACAGGGGATATCGGGTTATGGCTACACCTTC. Its translation is CASKQGISGYGYTF.

The V call is TRBV15, the J call TRBJ2-2; D is ambiguous. V lost 3 bases and J 8 bases, leaving 7 bases between the germline ends. Per germline, CDR1 LNHNV and CDR2 YYDKDF (reference sequence). The CDR3 extends over 12 amino acids. Here the CDR3 reads CATSSRVGELFF. CDR3 DNA: TGTGCCACCAGCAGTCGAGTGGGGGAGCTGTTTTTT.

The chain carries TRBV24-1 and TRBJ2-1; TRBD1 matches at 10 bases. Germline lookup yields CDR1 KGHDR and CDR2 SFDVKD. Trimming at V came to 4 bases and at J to 6 bases, leaving 11 bases not matched to a gene. This CDR3 spans 17 amino acids. CDR3 DNA: TGTGCCACCAGTGACCGCCGGGACAGGGGCGGTGGCAATGAGCAGTTCTTC. Protein product: CATSDRRDRGGGNEQFF.

The V and J genes are TRBV6-1 and TRBJ2-1; D may be TRBD1 (6 bases). Trimming pared 4 bases from V and 4 bases from J, leaving 17 bases between. The CDR3 has 16 residues. Germline assignment: CDR1 MNHNS and CDR2 SASEGT. CDR3 amino acids: CASSGPVQTGYNEQFF. For the CDR3, the DNA is TGTGCCAGCAGTGGACCCGTCCAGACAGGTTACAATGAGCAGTTCTTC.